This T cell receptor beta chain was sequenced in a study of blood T cell repertoires in COVID-19. For the study at large: The cDNA or gDNA used as material had been derived from T cells, B-cell-depleted T cells, or PBMCs.

The CDR3 is made up of 15 amino acids. V shed 0 bases and J 4 bases; nucleotides not matched to a gene: 4. Germline V lookup: CDR1 SGHRS, CDR2 YFSETQ. Clones were sequenced by immunoSEQ multiplex PCR, and TCRdb holds only the in-frame ones, with some missing. This table holds more than 150,000 clones, under 85% found once. This clonotype originated in a human donor in a cohort sampled during active COVID-19. The rearrangement links TRBV5-1 to TRBJ2-7, with 10 bases identical to TRBD2. Sequencing was carried out using peripheral blood. CDR3 in DNA: TGCGCCAGCAGCTTGGGGGGACTAGCGACTTACGAGCAGTACTTC. Protein sequence: CASSLGGLATYEQYF. The variable domain in full, with the rest retrieved from reference TRBV5-1 and TRBJ2-7, is KAGVTQTPRYLIKTRGQQVTLSCSPISGHRSVSWYQQTPGQGLQFLFEYFSETQRNKGNFPGRFSGRQFSNSRSEMNVSTLELGDSALYLCASSLGGLATYEQYFGPGTRLTVT.